This TCR beta chain emerged from a study of identical twins. Study-level findings and limits: For monozygotic twins, models underestimated out-of-frame TCR alpha sharing.

Each CDR3 protein is one row after TCRdb ran MiXCR on the 5' RACE reads. Counted here are under 900,000 distinct CDR3 sequences, around an eighth occurring once; the ten biggest clones make up around 1.6%. About this clonotype itself: The antigen is undetermined.

These records were also assigned to another study, of yellow fever vaccine responses in identical twins.

Sequences were obtained from PBMCs. The TCR comes from a woman aged 18-29 years in good health.

CDR3 sequence (DNA): TGTGCCATCAGTGAGCACTCCGGGACGGGGGGAGAGCAGTACTTC. This codes for CAISEHSGTGGEQYF. The J gene is TRBJ2-7, the V gene TRBV10-3, with 7 bases lining up with TRBD2. There are 15 residues in the CDR3. Germline CDR1 ENHRY, CDR2 SYGVKD. The V gene end was trimmed by 2 bases and the J gene end by 7 bases; junction bases not matched to a gene: 11.